This T cell receptor beta chain is from a study of blood T cell repertoires in COVID-19. Study-level information: Samples came from the United States, Italy and Spain, spanning acute and convalescent COVID-19. The cDNA or gDNA used as material had been derived from T cells, B-cell-depleted T cells, or PBMCs.

As processed by the authors: Counts of nucleated cells, estimated from reference gene primer amplification, were obtained. Using immunoSEQ multiplex PCR, the repertoire was profiled, and TCRdb retains in-frame clones only, with some absent. V and J calls and clone size are given by that table; D and trimming were obtained from the DNA. This table has about 74,000 clones, about 90% appearing once. V lost 7 bases to trimming and J lost 0 bases; unmatched junction nucleotides: 16. Germline values: CDR1 MNHEY, CDR2 SMNVEV (reference sequence). The CDR3 is made up of 18 amino acids. This clone was seen more than once but under ten times.

The TCR comes from a woman between 45 and 65 years old in a cohort sampled during active COVID-19. The chain links TRBV27 to TRBJ2-7, with 9 positions matching TRBD2. Input material: peripheral blood. CDR3 amino acids: CASTHSGVAGAVSYEQYF. The CDR3 DNA reads TGTGCCAGCACCCATAGTGGGGTAGCGGGAGCTGTCTCCTACGAGCAGTACTTC.